This TCR beta chain appears in the sequencing data of a study of Ad26.COV2.S vaccination and SARS-CoV-2 variants. Data came from immunoSEQ multiplex PCR; TCRdb stores just in-frame clones and leaves some out. The sample has about 480,000 clones, roughly 87% seen once. Treatment denoted: around 19 received Ad26.COV2.S at low or high dose, single or two shots; 5 received placebo; per-sample allocation not given. Repertoires come from day 63 after the first vaccine or placebo injection. Germline CDR1 and CDR2: SGHTA and FQGTGA. CDR3 length: 14 amino acids. Trimming at V came to 5 bases and at J to 5 bases, leaving 3 bases not matched to a gene.

This TCR came from a person aged 18 to 59 who received the Ad26.COV2.S COVID-19 vaccine or a placebo. Sequences were derived from peripheral blood, sampled in a trial of Ad26.COV2.S vaccine versus placebo. V gene TRBV7-3 combines with J gene TRBJ2-3; 11 positions agree with TRBD2. The CDR3 DNA reads as TGTGCCAGCAGCCCCGGGACTAGCGGAGATACGCAGTATTTT. Residues: CASSPGTSGDTQYF.